This T cell receptor (beta chain) came from a study of cytomegalovirus exposure and HLA in healthy donors. Study background: Earlier results showed approximately 110 million unique TCR beta sequences derived from approximately 180 million T cells.

This CDR3 is 14 amino acids long. Germline V gene sequence: CDR1 SQVTM, CDR2 ANQGSEA. Regarding this clone: Its antigen is still unknown. Germline and junction disagree at one end, which may indicate a read error.

The primer mix had 60 Vbeta and 13 Jbeta primers. The authors' processing: In a later analysis, some 80 million unique TCR beta chains included roughly 11 million shared by two or more donors. Sequencing was performed with immunoSEQ multiplex PCR; in TCRdb, only in-frame clones are kept and a portion is missing. V, J and clone size are taken as reported in that table, and D and trimming were inferred from the DNA itself. The specimen's table records just over 80,000 clones. The study, taken as a whole, reports: Rare TCR sequences predominated, though certain public TCRs were found in many donors.

The rearrangement uses TRBV29-1 and TRBJ2-1; D possibly corresponds to TRBD1 (6 bases). Sequenced: PBMCs. The clonotype originates from a woman aged 25 to 39 in good health and CMV-seronegative. For the CDR3, the DNA is TGCAGCGTTGGAGGACAGAGCTCCGACAATGAGCAGTTCTTC. Its protein product is CSVGGQSSDNEQFF.